The 32 T cell receptor beta chains reported below all come from one sample, sequenced in a study of T cell responses to AZD1222 COVID-19 vaccine. Measured with immunoSEQ multiplex PCR; TCRdb has only the in-frame clones, and not every one. Among some 56,000 clones listed, roughly 89% were seen once. Source: peripheral blood, taken 28 days after the second AZD1222 dose. The receptor source for this set is an adult who received the AZD1222 COVID-19 vaccine.

Here the CDR3 DNA reads TGTGCCAGTAGTCCCCGGGCGCAGGGGCCTAGCTACACCTTC. Its translation is CASSPRAQGPSYTF. V usage is TRBV19 and J usage is TRBJ1-2; D perhaps matches TRBD1 (6 bases). V was pared by 5 bases and J by 9 bases, with 19 bases between. Germline values: CDR1 LNHDA, CDR2 SQIVND (reference sequence). The CDR3 is 14 amino acids.

The chain uses TRBV10-1 and TRBJ2-6, with TRBD2 matching over 7 bases. The junction had 5 bases not matched to a gene; V was cut back by 3 bases and J by 0 bases. The CDR3 covers 17 residues. Per the germline V gene, CDR1 is WNHNN and CDR2 is SYGVQD (reference sequence). DNA for the CDR3: TGCGCCAGCAGTGACGGAGCGGGGCCCTCTGGGGCCAACGTCCTGACTTTC. Translating gives CASSDGAGPSGANVLTF.

This chain links TRBV9 with TRBJ1-4; D not certain. Germline V gives CDR1 SGDLS, CDR2 YYNGEE. This CDR3 has 15 amino acids. The V gene lost 4 bases and the J gene lost 3 bases, with 13 bases spanning the gap. CDR3 protein: CASSSSYGANEKLFF. The CDR3 nucleotides read TGTGCCAGCAGCTCGTCGTATGGAGCTAATGAAAAACTGTTTTTT.

The J gene is TRBJ1-5, the V gene TRBV25-1, with D maybe TRBD1 (5 bases). The V gene lost 3 bases and the J gene lost 4 bases, with 10 bases spanning the gap. The CDR3 contains 14 residues. Germline lookup yields CDR1 MGHDK and CDR2 SYGVNS. The CDR3 coding sequence is TGTGCCAGCAGTGACCCGGGGGGGAATCAGCCCCAGCATTTT. Its translation: CASSDPGGNQPQHF.

The gene calls are TRBV9 and TRBJ2-7; 9 bases align to TRBD1. CDR1 and CDR2 from the germline V gene are SGDLS and YYNGEE. V trimming: 2 bases; J trimming: 2 bases; junction bases outside the gene matches: 2. The CDR3 is made up of 14 amino acids. The CDR3 sequence is CASSVGTGPYEQYF. The DNA of the CDR3 is TGTGCCAGCAGCGTGGGGACAGGGCCCTACGAGCAGTACTTC.

The chain uses TRBV6-5 and TRBJ2-7, with D possibly being TRBD2 (5 bases). The CDR3 extends over 14 amino acids. Germline V gene data show CDR1 as MNHEY and CDR2 as SVGAGI. V was trimmed by 7 bases and J by 0 bases, leaving 13 bases between them. CDR3 sequence: CASIADSSSYEQYF. The CDR3 bases are TGTGCCAGCATTGCGGACTCCTCCTCCTACGAGCAGTACTTC.

V and J are TRBV19 and TRBJ1-2; TRBD1 is a possible D gene (5 bases). CDR1 and CDR2 (germline): LNHDA, SQIVND (reference sequence). Trimming pared 11 bases from V and 6 bases from J, leaving 13 bases between. CDR3 length: 11 amino acids. DNA for the CDR3: TGTGCCCTAAGGTCGGGGGATGGCTACACCTTC. Protein sequence: CALRSGDGYTF.

V is TRBV6-2 or TRBV6-3 and J is TRBJ1-5, with D possibly matching TRBD1 (5 bases). Germline V gene data show CDR1 as MNHEY and CDR2 as SVGEGT. V lost 2 bases to trimming and J lost 7 bases, with 12 bases between them. This CDR3 comprises 14 residues. The CDR3 loop reads CASSYEGLRQPQHF. Written as DNA, the CDR3 is TGTGCCAGCAGTTACGAGGGGCTCAGGCAGCCCCAGCATTTT.

The rearrangement uses TRBV27 and TRBJ2-1, with 11 positions matching TRBD2. Germline CDR1 reads MNHEY; CDR2 reads SMNVEV (reference sequence). With 5 bases clipped from V and 10 bases from J, the junction kept 7 bases outside the gene matches. The CDR3 is 14 amino acids. The CDR3 sequence is CASSPSGRWVEQFF. Written as DNA, the CDR3 is TGTGCCAGCAGTCCTAGCGGGAGGTGGGTCGAGCAGTTCTTC.

The V call is TRBV6-1, the J call TRBJ2-6, with TRBD1 identical over 8 bases. Germline CDR1 MNHNS, CDR2 SASEGT. With V trimmed by 3 bases and J by 0 bases, 4 bases remained unmatched. The CDR3 loop spans 17 amino acids. CDR3 sequence: CASSERQGASGANVLTF. In nucleotides, the CDR3 is TGTGCCAGCAGTGAGCGCCAGGGGGCCTCTGGGGCCAACGTCCTGACTTTC.

This clone was detected once. The chain uses TRBV24-1 and TRBJ2-5, with D maybe TRBD1 (6 bases). The germline CDR1 and CDR2 sequences are KGHDR and SFDVKD. V lost 3 bases, J lost 0 bases, and 7 bases lay in between. The CDR3 extends over 14 amino acids. This CDR3 is CATSDNRDQETQYF. In DNA form, the CDR3 reads TGTGCCACCAGTGATAACAGGGACCAAGAGACCCAGTACTTC.

CDR3 in DNA: TGTGCCAGCAGTTTAGGTTCTGGGGTTGCAGAGACCCAGTACTTC. Encoded protein: CASSLGSGVAETQYF. The rearrangement uses TRBV28 and TRBJ2-5; D gene ambiguous. CDR3 size: 15 residues. V was shortened by 2 bases and J by 4 bases, with 14 bases between the two germline ends. CDR1 is MDHEN, CDR2 SYDVKM, per germline. Drawing the rest from reference TRBV28 and TRBJ2-5, the complete variable domain is DVKVTQSSRYLVKRTGEKVFLECVQDMDHENMFWYRQDPGLGLRLIYFSYDVKMKEKGDIPEGYSVSREKKERFSLILESASTNQTSMYLCASSLGSGVAETQYFGPGTRLLVL.

The rearrangement links TRBV27 to TRBJ2-7; TRBD2 matches 9 bases. With 5 bases clipped from V and 2 bases from J, the junction kept 13 bases outside the gene matches. Germline loops: CDR1 MNHEY, CDR2 SMNVEV (reference sequence). There are 17 residues in the CDR3. The chain's CDR3 is CASSQLAGGIGAYEQYF. As DNA, the CDR3 is TGTGCCAGCAGTCAACTAGCGGGCGGGATCGGCGCCTACGAGCAGTACTTC.

This sequence joins TRBV28 and TRBJ2-7; D may be TRBD2 (6 bases). Trimming stripped 8 bases from V and 0 bases from J, with 14 bases between. The CDR3 is 14 residues long. Per germline, CDR1 MDHEN and CDR2 SYDVKM. The chain's CDR3 is CASVLSGDSYEQYF. DNA of the CDR3: TGTGCCAGCGTGCTCTCGGGGGACTCCTACGAGCAGTACTTC.

The chain employs TRBV3-1 (or the pseudogene TRBV3-2) and TRBJ1-4, with 7 bases aligning to TRBD1. Germline V lookup: CDR1 LGHDT, CDR2 YNNKEL (reference sequence). With V trimmed by 8 bases and J by 1 base, 13 bases remained unmatched. The CDR3 consists of 17 residues. The CDR3 sequence is CASHAQGKERTNEKLFF. The CDR3 DNA sequence: TGTGCCAGCCACGCACAGGGGAAAGAAAGAACTAATGAAAAACTGTTTTTT.

The V call is TRBV7-2, the J call TRBJ2-2; TRBD1 matches 9 bases. The J segment lost 1 base and the V segment lost 8 bases, leaving 2 bases of the junction unmatched. The CDR3 contains 14 residues. CDR1 and CDR2 (germline): SGHTA, FQGNSA. The CDR3 loop is CASRTGVNTGELFF. CDR3 in DNA: TGTGCCAGCCGGACAGGGGTGAACACCGGGGAGCTGTTTTTT.

This clone was recorded only once. This chain connects TRBV27 to TRBJ1-2, with D tentatively TRBD1 (6 bases). The CDR3 runs 12 residues. The V and J ends lost 6 bases and 4 bases respectively, with 9 bases between them. Germline lookup yields CDR1 MNHEY and CDR2 SMNVEV (reference sequence). The CDR3 DNA is TGTGCCAGCAGGGGGGCGTTCTATGGCTACACCTTC. The encoded protein is CASRGAFYGYTF.

The V call is TRBV7-2, the J call TRBJ2-3; 9 bases are a match to TRBD1. This CDR3 spans 17 amino acids. J lost 2 bases, V lost 5 bases, and 11 bases had no gene match. Germline V lookup: CDR1 SGHTA, CDR2 FQGNSA. The CDR3 region is CASSPWGQGFNTDTQYF. CDR3 nucleotide sequence: TGTGCCAGCAGCCCTTGGGGACAGGGTTTTAACACAGATACGCAGTATTTT.

The chain couples TRBV4-1 to TRBJ1-1, with D uncertain. The V end lost 1 base, the J end lost 1 base, and 16 bases lay between the germline ends. Germline values: CDR1 MGHRA, CDR2 YSYEKL. The CDR3 consists of 17 residues. CDR3: CASSQVSPIGRNTEAFF. DNA for the CDR3: TGCGCCAGCAGCCAAGTCAGTCCGATAGGTAGGAACACTGAAGCTTTCTTT.

The genes are TRBV19 and TRBJ1-4; D unclear. Per the germline V gene, CDR1 is LNHDA and CDR2 is SQIVND (reference sequence). V lost 1 base to trimming and J lost 5 bases, with 8 bases between them. The CDR3 is 14 residues long. The CDR3 DNA sequence: TGTGCCAGTAGTATAGTTAAGACGAATGAAAAACTGTTTTTT. Translated: CASSIVKTNEKLFF.

The CDR3 DNA reads as TGTGCCAGCTCACCAGGCAGGGATCAGCCCCAGCATTTT. This codes for CASSPGRDQPQHF. The chain combines TRBV18 with TRBJ1-5; the D gene is possibly TRBD1 (5 bases). Germline V gene sequence: CDR1 KGHSH, CDR2 LQKENI. The CDR3 totals 13 residues. V lost 2 bases and J 5 bases, leaving 7 bases between the germline ends.

The chain carries TRBV5-1 and TRBJ2-2; D not resolved. Trimming removed 3 bases at V and 0 bases at J, with 9 bases between. The CDR3 runs to 15 residues. The V gene's germline CDR1 is SGHRS and CDR2 YFSETQ. For the CDR3, the DNA is TGCGCCAGCAGCTCCAGAATTCCGAACACCGGGGAGCTGTTTTTT. Translated, it gives CASSSRIPNTGELFF.

The chain recombines TRBV7-3 with TRBJ1-4; D perhaps matches TRBD1 (5 bases). CDR3 length: 15 residues. Germline V CDR1 and CDR2: SGHTA, FQGTGA. V was clipped by 3 bases and J by 2 bases, with 10 bases between them. CDR3 sequence reads: CASSLQRGTNEKLFF. The CDR3 bases are TGTGCCAGCAGCTTGCAGAGGGGCACTAATGAAAAACTGTTTTTT.

This clone was counted between two and nine times. J is TRBJ2-7 and V is TRBV27; TRBD1 matches at 8 bases. Per the germline V gene, CDR1 is MNHEY and CDR2 is SMNVEV (reference sequence). After removal of 2 bases from V and 7 bases from J, the junction contained 7 bases not matched to a gene. The CDR3 consists of 14 residues. In DNA form, the CDR3 reads TGTGCCAGCAGTTTAGGCCAGGGGGCGAGGGAGCAGTACTTC. This codes for CASSLGQGAREQYF.

The chain joins TRBV7-9 to TRBJ2-2; TRBD2 agrees at 9 bases. CDR3 length equals 18 residues. Germline V lookup: CDR1 SEHNR, CDR2 FQNEAQ (reference sequence). V shed 1 base, J shed 4 bases, and the junction held 10 bases outside the gene matches. CDR3 protein: CASSLVPSGKPPTGELFF. The CDR3 nucleotides are TGTGCCAGCAGCTTAGTCCCTAGCGGGAAGCCTCCCACCGGGGAGCTGTTTTTT.

The chain has TRBV18 and TRBJ1-2; D call uncertain. Germline CDR1 is KGHSH and CDR2 is LQKENI. This CDR3 spans 16 amino acids. V was cut by 1 base and J by 4 bases, with 16 bases left in between. The CDR3 nucleotides are TGTGCCAGCTCACCACGTCGCATGGAGGGAGGCTATGGCTACACCTTC. This encodes CASSPRRMEGGYGYTF.

CDR3 sequence reads: CASSPVNTEAFF. The CDR3 nucleotides read TGTGCCAGCAGCCCGGTGAACACTGAAGCTTTCTTT. The V and J genes are TRBV7-9 and TRBJ1-1; D gene unclear. V gave up 5 bases and J gave up 0 bases, with 4 bases separating them. The CDR3 is 12 residues long. Germline V gene lookup returns CDR1 SEHNR and CDR2 FQNEAQ (reference sequence).

The table lists this clone with a count of one. The CDR3 DNA follows: TGTGCCAGCAGTTTAGCCCCACTCGGGGGCTACACCTTC. Its protein is CASSLAPLGGYTF. This chain connects TRBV12-3 or TRBV12-4 to TRBJ1-2; the D is unclear. V was cut by 0 bases and J by 8 bases, with 10 bases left in between. There are 13 residues in the CDR3.

The chain combines TRBV6-5 with TRBJ1-1; D uncertain. This CDR3 comprises 12 residues. Germline V gene sequence: CDR1 MNHEY, CDR2 SVGAGI. V was clipped by 8 bases and J by 2 bases, with 9 bases between them. CDR3 sequence reads: CASGSANTEAFF. CDR3 nucleotide sequence: TGTGCCAGCGGGTCAGCTAACACTGAAGCTTTCTTT.

The chain is built from TRBV10-1 and TRBJ2-7; 10 bases are shared with TRBD1. V was pared by 3 bases and J by 2 bases, with 4 bases of the junction left unmatched. Germline values: CDR1 WNHNN, CDR2 SYGVQD (reference sequence). This CDR3 spans 15 amino acids. DNA for the CDR3: TGCGCCAGCAGTGAAGGACAGGGGGTTCCCTACGAGCAGTACTTC. Translating it yields CASSEGQGVPYEQYF.

The chain employs TRBV4-1 and TRBJ1-3; D is perhaps TRBD1 (6 bases). Deletions cut 4 bases from V and 7 bases from J, with 23 bases between. The CDR3 has 17 residues. The germline V gene has CDR1 MGHRA and CDR2 YSYEKL. The chain's CDR3 is CASSPRDGQIKGNTIYF. The CDR3 nucleotides read TGCGCCAGCAGCCCCCGCGACGGACAGATCAAGGGGAACACCATATATTTT.

The V gene is TRBV25-1, the J gene TRBJ1-2, with TRBD1 as a possible D gene (6 bases). Germline V gives CDR1 MGHDK, CDR2 SYGVNS. The ends were cut back, 4 bases at V and 8 bases at J, with 20 bases in the middle. There are 15 residues in the CDR3. CDR3 residues: CASSGTGTSAGGYTF. The CDR3 nucleotides are TGTGCCAGCAGTGGAACAGGGACGTCGGCGGGCGGCTACACCTTC.